This T cell receptor (beta chain) was captured in a study of response to subunit inactivated influenza vaccine. TCRdb ran MiXCR on the RT-PCR reads and lists one entry per CDR3 protein. The sample yields some 500,000 distinct CDR3 sequences, 10% to 15% seen once. The CDR3 totals 12 residues. Trimming removed 7 bases at V and 7 bases at J, with 12 bases between. Whole-study results and caveats: There was a suggestion from the authors that each seasonal influenza vaccination recruits few new T cells.

Only a few counts were recorded for this clonotype. The target antigen is unknown. This sequence originates from a man aged 50 or older who received an inactivated influenza vaccine. This chain joins TRBV12-3 or TRBV12-4 and TRBJ2-3, with D unclear. Material: PBMCs from blood, obtained 40 to 50 days after vaccination. CDR3 DNA: TGTGCCAGCAAGCTGGCTCCGAATACGCAGTATTTT. Protein sequence: CASKLAPNTQYF.